These T cell receptor beta chains were read from a single sample in a study of cytomegalovirus exposure and HLA in healthy donors. Sequencing was performed with immunoSEQ multiplex PCR; in TCRdb, only in-frame clones are kept and a portion is missing. The data contain 98,000 or so clones, about 74% of them singletons. Sequenced sample: PBMCs. The receptors originated from a female donor in good health and CMV-seronegative. CDR3s include the opening cysteine and the closing phenylalanine or tryptophan. A D gene is named only where the DNA matches it firmly. A clone size is listed for some rows: how often the clone was seen (once, few, many), or a class if it is expanded.

>TRBV19|.|TRBD2|TRBJ2-3
CASCPGGSGSADTQYF
TGTGCCAGTTGCCCCGGAGGAAGCGGGAGTGCTGATACGCAGTATTTT
>TRBV18|.|.|TRBJ1-1
CASSPIAGWNTEAFF
TGTGCCAGCTCACCAATAGCGGGGTGGAACACTGAAGCTTTCTTT
>TRBV19|.|.|TRBJ1-1
CASSILRTVTEAFF
TGTGCCAGTAGTATCCTCCGGACAGTGACTGAAGCTTTCTTT
>TRBV7-9|.|.|TRBJ1-1
CASRHTGNNTEAFF
TGTGCCAGCAGACACACAGGAAATAACACTGAAGCTTTCTTT
>TRBV10-3|.|.|TRBJ1-2
CAIRPTDVSSYGYTF
TGTGCCATCAGGCCGACAGACGTGTCGTCGTATGGCTACACCTTC
>TRBV15|.|.|TRBJ2-3
CATSSPIGLNTDTQYF
TGTGCCACCAGCAGCCCCATTGGGCTGAACACAGATACGCAGTATTTT
>TRBV11-2|.|.|TRBJ2-1
CASSFVPTGEQFF
TGTGCCAGCAGCTTTGTTCCTACGGGTGAGCAGTTCTTC
>TRBV27|once|.|TRBJ2-5
CASSQTSRKTQYF
TGTGCCAGCAGCCAGACTAGTCGGAAGACCCAGTACTTC
>TRBV25-1|.|.|TRBJ2-1
CASSGVYNEQFF
TGTGCCAGCAGCGGGGTCTACAATGAGCAGTTCTTC
>TRBV28|.|.|TRBJ2-7
CASSLLGRGEQYF
TGTGCCAGCAGTTTATTAGGGCGGGGCGAGCAGTACTTC
>TRBV5-1|few|TRBD1|TRBJ2-7
CASSLGGGGSYEQYF
TGCGCCAGCAGCTTGGGAGGGGGCGGCTCCTACGAGCAGTACTTC
>TRBV7-9|few|.|TRBJ2-5
CASSLSRQETQYF
TGTGCCAGCAGCTTATCCAGGCAAGAGACCCAGTACTTC
>TRBV29-1|.|TRBD1|TRBJ1-5
CSVGDRGIDQPQHF
TGCAGCGTTGGGGACAGGGGAATAGATCAGCCCCAGCATTTT
>TRBV7-2|.|TRBD1|TRBJ2-7
CASSSRGTAFSSYEQYF
TGTGCCAGCAGCTCAAGAGGGACAGCCTTTAGCTCCTACGAGCAGTACTTC
>TRBV11-2|.|TRBD2|TRBJ2-1
CASSAGLAAYNEQFF
TGTGCCAGCAGCGCGGGACTAGCAGCTTACAATGAGCAGTTCTTC
>TRBV5-6|.|.|TRBJ1-2
CASSLFNYGYTF
TGTGCCAGCAGCTTGTTCAACTACGGCTACACCTTC
>TRBV28|.|.|TRBJ2-2
CASSLWSGTNTGELFF
TGTGCCAGCAGTTTATGGAGCGGTACGAACACCGGGGAGCTGTTTTTT
>TRBV10-3|.|TRBD1|TRBJ2-7
CASSEQGYEQYF
TGTGCCAGCAGTGAACAGGGGTACGAGCAGTACTTC
>TRBV2|.|.|TRBJ2-3
CASIANTMRTDTQYF
TGTGCCAGCATTGCAAATACCATGCGGACAGATACGCAGTATTTT
>TRBV5-1|few|.|TRBJ2-6
CASSPGSLLANVLTF
TGCGCCAGCAGCCCCGGGAGTCTGCTGGCCAACGTCCTGACTTTC
>TRBV7-9|.|TRBD2|TRBJ2-3
CASSPRPLAGVRADTQYF
TGTGCCAGCAGCCCACGCCCTCTAGCGGGAGTGAGAGCAGATACGCAGTATTTT
>TRBV7-2|.|.|TRBJ2-7
CASSLGAGRSYEQYF
TGTGCCAGCAGCTTAGGGGCGGGAAGATCGTACGAGCAGTACTTC
>TRBV27|once|TRBD2|TRBJ2-2
CASSSGTSGNTNTGELFF
TGTGCCAGCAGTTCCGGGACTAGCGGAAATACGAACACCGGGGAGCTGTTTTTT
>TRBV5-8|.|.|TRBJ1-5
CASSLGQGGQPQHF
TGTGCCAGCAGCTTGGGGCAGGGTGGCCAGCCCCAGCATTTT
>TRBV28|once|TRBD1|TRBJ1-1
CASSFGKGARGTEAFF
TGTGCCAGCAGTTTTGGGAAGGGGGCAAGGGGCACTGAAGCTTTCTTT
>TRBV6-5|.|TRBD1|TRBJ1-2
CASQGGGYTF
TGTGCCAGTCAGGGGGGTGGCTACACCTTC
>TRBV27|.|.|TRBJ2-6
CASNNRAAGANVLTF
TGTGCCAGCAACAACAGGGCCGCGGGGGCCAACGTCCTGACTTTC
>TRBV19|.|TRBD1|TRBJ1-1
CASSNQGVATEAFF
TGTGCCAGTAGTAATCAGGGGGTAGCCACTGAAGCTTTCTTT
>TRBV6-6|.|TRBD1|TRBJ1-2
CASSLDRDRAYGYTF
TGTGCCAGCAGTTTGGACCGGGACAGGGCATATGGCTACACCTTC
>TRBV5-6|few|TRBD1|TRBJ1-6
CASSLGQAVSPLHF
TGTGCCAGCAGCCTGGGACAGGCCGTCTCACCCCTCCACTTT
>TRBV5-1|few|TRBD2|TRBJ2-2
CATRGGPGTGELFF
TGCGCCACCCGGGGGGGACCGGGGACCGGGGAGCTGTTTTTT
>TRBV9|.|TRBD1|TRBJ2-3
CASSALDRADTQYF
TGTGCCAGCAGCGCCTTGGACAGGGCAGATACGCAGTATTTT
>TRBV27|few|.|TRBJ1-2
CASSLVHGGGYGYTF
TGTGCCAGCAGTTTAGTTCATGGGGGCGGTTATGGCTACACCTTC
>TRBV6-6|.|TRBD1|TRBJ1-4
CASRDRATNEKLFF
TGTGCCAGCAGGGACAGGGCAACTAATGAAAAACTGTTTTTT
>TRBV19|.|.|TRBJ2-7
CASSIESGGYEQYF
TGTGCCAGTAGTATCGAGTCCGGGGGCTACGAGCAGTACTTC
>TRBV28|.|.|TRBJ2-1
CASSSRLGPNEQFF
TGTGCCAGCAGTTCAAGACTAGGTCCTAATGAGCAGTTCTTC
>TRBV5-1|.|.|TRBJ2-7
CASSFGSSYEQYF
TGCGCCAGCAGCTTCGGGAGCTCCTACGAGCAGTACTTC
>TRBV7-9|few|TRBD2|TRBJ2-2
CASSVGGAGGGNTGELFF
TGTGCCAGCAGCGTGGGTGGAGCGGGAGGGGGGAACACCGGGGAGCTGTTTTTT
>TRBV7-3|.|.|TRBJ2-7
CASSLTSGGPYEQYF
TGTGCCAGCAGCTTAACGTCCGGAGGCCCCTACGAGCAGTACTTC
>TRBV5-6|.|TRBD2|TRBJ2-3
CASSLGSGGGNTDTQYF
TGTGCCAGCAGCTTGGGTAGTGGCGGGGGAAACACAGATACGCAGTATTTT
>TRBV30|.|.|TRBJ1-1
CAWSPGDIEAFF
TGTGCCTGGAGTCCAGGGGATATTGAAGCTTTCTTT
>TRBV18|few|TRBD1|TRBJ1-1
CASSSGTGLDTEAFF
TGTGCCAGCTCCTCCGGGACAGGGTTGGACACTGAAGCTTTCTTT
>TRBV27|.|.|TRBJ2-3
CASSLSSTDTQYF
TGTGCCAGCAGTTTATCGTCGACAGATACGCAGTATTTT
>TRBV6-5|.|.|TRBJ1-2
CASTRQPSNYGYTF
TGTGCCAGCACCAGACAACCATCTAACTATGGCTACACCTTC
>TRBV19|few|.|TRBJ1-1
CASSIGEGEAFF
TGTGCCAGTAGTATTGGGGAGGGTGAAGCTTTCTTT
>TRBV30|.|TRBD1|TRBJ2-1
CACNRDSLTYNEQFF
TGTGCCTGTAATCGGGACAGCCTCACCTACAATGAGCAGTTCTTC
>TRBV4-3|.|TRBD2|TRBJ2-7
CASSPEQSGSHEQYF
TGCGCCAGCAGCCCGGAACAGAGCGGGAGCCACGAGCAGTACTTC
>TRBV10-1|.|.|TRBJ2-1
CASSEAGYNEQFF
TGCGCCAGCAGTGAGGCGGGGTACAATGAGCAGTTCTTC